Shown below are 31 T cell receptor beta chains from a single sample sequenced in a study of blood T cells in healthy people across ages. Combining a sample-barcoded 5' primer with a J-beta primer mix, a second PCR ran for roughly 6 to 12 cycles. Each CDR3 protein is one row after TCRdb ran MiXCR on the 5' RACE reads. The sample gives about 900,000 distinct CDR3 sequences, approximately 65% of which show up once; about 27% is in the top ten. The specimen was blood. These receptor sequences come from a man under 40 in good health.

The chain links TRBV28 to TRBJ2-7; 10 nucleotides line up with TRBD1. The CDR3 runs to 14 residues. Germline-derived CDR1 and CDR2 are MDHEN and SYDVKM. Trimming at V came to 8 bases and at J to 0 bases, leaving 4 bases not matched to a gene. CDR3 in amino acids: CASRGTGDSYEQYF. The CDR3 DNA reads TGTGCCAGCCGCGGGACAGGGGACTCCTACGAGCAGTACTTC. The complete variable domain, with remaining parts taken from reference TRBV28 and TRBJ2-7, reads DVKVTQSSRYLVKRTGEKVFLECVQDMDHENMFWYRQDPGLGLRLIYFSYDVKMKEKGDIPEGYSVSREKKERFSLILESASTNQTSMYLCASRGTGDSYEQYFGPGTRLTVT.

For this clonotype: A much larger clonotype is one base distant, so this may be a read error. This rearrangement joins TRBV11-1 to TRBJ2-7, with D possibly matching TRBD2 (6 bases). The CDR3 is made up of 14 amino acids. With 5 bases removed from V and 6 bases from J, the gap between germline ends came to 17 bases. From germline, CDR1 is SGHAT and CDR2 FQDESV (reference sequence). Written as DNA, the CDR3 is TGTGCCAGCAGCGTAGAGTCTGCGGGAACCGAGCAGTACTTC. This sequence encodes CASSVESAGTEQYF.

This clonotype was detected a few times. The chain carries TRBV5-6 and TRBJ2-7; maybe TRBD2 (6 bases). Deletions cut 4 bases from V and 5 bases from J, with 13 bases between. CDR3 length: 13 residues. Germline V CDR1 and CDR2: SGHDT, YYEEEE. CDR3 coding DNA: TGTGCCAGCAGCCGGGGGACGGGCCACGAGCAGTACTTC. It translates to CASSRGTGHEQYF.

V usage is TRBV3-1 and J usage is TRBJ2-3, with D unresolved. CDR1 is LGHDT and CDR2 is YNNKEL in the germline V gene (reference sequence). Trimming took 4 bases from V and 5 from J, leaving 13 bases between them. This CDR3 spans 14 amino acids. CDR3 sequence: CASSPRPVLDTQYF. In DNA, the CDR3 is TGTGCCAGCAGCCCGAGGCCCGTGTTAGATACGCAGTATTTT.

This clonotype was counted between two and nine times. The J gene is TRBJ2-1, the V gene TRBV7-9; D call uncertain. The ends were cut back, 1 base at V and 8 bases at J, with 9 bases in the middle. The germline V gene has CDR1 SEHNR and CDR2 FQNEAQ (reference sequence). This CDR3 region has 13 residues. The DNA for the CDR3 is TGTGCCAGCAGCTTAGTGGTGGGTCATGAGCAGTTCTTC. As protein: CASSLVVGHEQFF.

This chain uses TRBV27 with TRBJ2-5; 13 nucleotides align to TRBD2. Germline CDR1 MNHEY, CDR2 SMNVEV (reference sequence). The CDR3 extends over 17 amino acids. With 5 bases clipped from V and 1 base from J, the junction kept 7 bases outside the gene matches. The CDR3 DNA reads as TGTGCCAGCAGTCGCCGACTAGCGGGGGGCCCCCAAGAGACCCAGTACTTC. Translating it yields CASSRRLAGGPQETQYF.

The chain is built from TRBV20-1 and TRBJ2-7; maybe TRBD1 (5 bases). The length of the CDR3 is 13 residues. Trimming removed 5 bases from V and 5 bases from J, with 16 bases in between. Germline CDR1 is DFQATT and CDR2 is SNEGSKA (reference sequence). This CDR3 is CSAYTTDLDEQYF. CDR3 nucleotide sequence: TGCAGTGCTTATACGACAGATCTCGACGAGCAGTACTTC.

V is TRBV15 and J is TRBJ2-2; 8 bases match TRBD1. The length of the CDR3 is 15 residues. CDR1 and CDR2 from the germline V gene are LNHNV and YYDKDF (reference sequence). Trimming removed 4 bases from V and 1 base from J; junction bases left unmatched: 2. CDR3 amino acids: CATSNDRGNTGELFF. The DNA of the CDR3 is TGTGCCACCAGCAATGACAGGGGGAACACCGGGGAGCTGTTTTTT.

The rearrangement joins TRBV20-1 to TRBJ2-1, with 14 bases identical to TRBD2. V shed 8 bases, J shed 15 bases, and the junction held 6 bases outside the gene matches. Germline V gene lookup returns CDR1 DFQATT and CDR2 SNEGSKA (reference sequence). The length of the CDR3 is 11 residues. CDR3 in DNA: TGCAGTCCGGGACTAGCGGGGGCGATGTTCTTC. Protein sequence: CSPGLAGAMFF.

This clonotype was seen a few times. The CDR3 protein is CASSQGTSRSYEQYF. The CDR3 DNA reads TGTGCCAGCAGCCAAGGGACTAGCCGATCCTACGAGCAGTACTTC. The chain links TRBV4-2 to TRBJ2-7; the match to TRBD2 covers 8 bases. Germline lookup yields CDR1 LGHNA and CDR2 YNFKEQ. Trimming took 1 base from V and 1 from J; bases not matched to a gene: 3. CDR3 size: 15 residues.

The chain employs TRBV20-1 and TRBJ1-1, with 8 nucleotides matching TRBD1. Losses at the gene ends were 6 bases for V and 10 bases for J; bases not matched to a gene: 4. Per the germline V gene, CDR1 is DFQATT and CDR2 is SNEGSKA (reference sequence). The CDR3 is 10 amino acids. The CDR3 loop reads CSARGQVAFF. The CDR3 bases are TGCAGTGCCCGGGGACAGGTAGCTTTCTTT.

This clonotype was counted only a few times. This chain links TRBV7-2 with TRBJ2-3, with 9 bases that match TRBD1. Trimming at V came to 5 bases and at J to 4 bases, leaving 10 bases not matched to a gene. The CDR3 is 16 amino acids. Germline V gene data show CDR1 as SGHTA and CDR2 as FQGNSA. This CDR3 reads CASSTGQGIRADTQYF. In DNA form, the CDR3 reads TGTGCCAGCAGCACAGGACAGGGGATACGCGCAGATACGCAGTATTTT.

This chain links TRBV20-1 with TRBJ1-2; no clear D. CDR3 length: 15 residues. The germline V gene has CDR1 DFQATT and CDR2 SNEGSKA (reference sequence). The V gene lost 2 bases and the J gene lost 3 bases, with 16 bases spanning the gap. CDR3 sequence reads: CSARSPTTEYYGYTF. CDR3 bases: TGCAGTGCTAGATCCCCGACAACAGAGTACTATGGCTACACCTTC.

This chain links TRBV6-1 with TRBJ2-2; D possibly corresponds to TRBD1 (5 bases). The germline V gene encodes CDR1 MNHNS and CDR2 SASEGT. The CDR3 is 13 amino acids. V dropped 2 bases and J dropped 5 bases, with 6 bases sitting between them. The CDR3 nucleotides read TGTGCCAGCAGTGAACGGACAACCGGGGAGCTGTTTTTT. This encodes CASSERTTGELFF.

The chain has TRBV24-1 and TRBJ1-1; no definite D call. V was cut by 5 bases and J by 4 bases, with 7 bases left in between. Per the germline V gene, CDR1 is KGHDR and CDR2 is SFDVKD. The CDR3 covers 12 residues. In DNA, the CDR3 is TGTGCCACCAGTGGCGCCGGCACTGAAGCTTTCTTT. Amino acid sequence: CATSGAGTEAFF.

The rearrangement uses TRBV20-1 and TRBJ2-1, with 8 bases fitting TRBD1. Losses at the gene ends were 6 bases for V and 2 bases for J; bases not matched to a gene: 6. Germline values: CDR1 DFQATT, CDR2 SNEGSKA (reference sequence). There are 14 residues in the CDR3. The CDR3 spells CSATDREAYNEQFF. CDR3 nucleotides: TGCAGTGCCACGGACAGGGAGGCCTACAATGAGCAGTTCTTC.

The genes are TRBV4-2 and TRBJ2-1, with D tentatively TRBD2 (5 bases). Germline CDR1 and CDR2: LGHNA and YNFKEQ. V gave up 0 bases and J gave up 6 bases, with 15 bases separating them. CDR3 length: 16 amino acids. This CDR3 reads CASSQDRGQESNEQFF. The CDR3 DNA reads TGTGCCAGCAGCCAAGACCGGGGTCAGGAGAGCAATGAGCAGTTCTTC.

The J gene is TRBJ2-1, the V gene TRBV20-1; 8 bases align to TRBD2. Unmatched junction bases numbered 3, after V lost 2 bases and J lost 0 bases. The CDR3 runs to 15 residues. Germline V gives CDR1 DFQATT, CDR2 SNEGSKA (reference sequence). The chain's CDR3 is CSARLAGLSYNEQFF. CDR3 nucleotide sequence: TGCAGTGCTAGACTAGCGGGCCTCTCCTACAATGAGCAGTTCTTC.

In this sample, this clonotype turned up a few times. This chain links TRBV14 with TRBJ2-1; D possibly corresponds to TRBD2 (5 bases). This CDR3 is built from 16 residues. Per the germline V gene, CDR1 is SGHDN and CDR2 is FVKESK. V was trimmed by 0 bases and J by 1 base, leaving 10 bases between them. The CDR3 sequence: CASSQDWTGSYNEQFF. The CDR3 bases are TGTGCCAGCAGCCAAGATTGGACGGGGTCCTACAATGAGCAGTTCTTC.

The gene calls are TRBV9 and TRBJ2-1, with TRBD2 identical over 10 bases. The germline CDR1 and CDR2 sequences are SGDLS and YYNGEE. Unmatched junction bases numbered 18, after V lost 2 bases and J lost 7 bases. The length of the CDR3 is 19 residues. The CDR3 DNA reads TGTGCCAGCAGCGTTAATAAGGGAGGGCCTAGCGGGGGCTTTAATGAGCAGTTCTTC. Amino acids: CASSVNKGGPSGGFNEQFF.

As regards this clonotype: An end of the junction does not agree with germline; a read error may underlie this. The chain has TRBV6-6 and TRBJ1-4, with 10 nucleotides matching TRBD1. Germline-derived CDR1 and CDR2 are MNHNY and SVGAGI (reference sequence). The CDR3 has 15 amino acids. Written as DNA, the CDR3 is TGTGCCAGCAGTGACTCCGGGACAGGGGTTGAAAAACTGTTTTTT. The encoded protein is CASSDSGTGVEKLFF.

The chain uses TRBV12-3 or TRBV12-4 and TRBJ1-2, with TRBD1 matching 7 bases. J lost 2 bases, V lost 5 bases, and 8 bases had no gene match. The CDR3 is made up of 15 amino acids. CDR3 in amino acids: CASSARQGRNYGYTF. Here the CDR3 DNA reads TGTGCCAGCAGTGCCCGACAGGGCAGAAACTATGGCTACACCTTC.

The CDR3 DNA is TGTGCCAGCAGCCAAGTGGTAAATGAGCAGTACTTC. It specifies CASSQVVNEQYF. The chain has TRBV3-1 and TRBJ2-5; D is undetermined. The CDR3 contains 12 residues. The germline V gene has CDR1 LGHDT and CDR2 YNNKEL (reference sequence). V was cut by 1 base and J by 11 bases, with 11 bases left in between.

This clonotype occurred a few times. The chain has TRBV7-9 and TRBJ1-1; no clear D gene. The ends were cut back, 4 bases at V and 4 bases at J, with 10 bases in the middle. Germline values: CDR1 SEHNR, CDR2 FQNEAQ (reference sequence). The CDR3 is made up of 13 amino acids. CDR3 DNA sequence: TGTGCCAGCAGCTCACCCCTGACCACTGAAGCTTTCTTT. It is translated as CASSSPLTTEAFF.

This clonotype was seen a single time. The chain couples TRBV20-1 to TRBJ1-5; tentatively, D is TRBD1 (5 bases). V lost 7 bases and J 5 bases, leaving 18 bases between the germline ends. CDR3 length: 14 amino acids. The germline V gene encodes CDR1 DFQATT and CDR2 SNEGSKA (reference sequence). The CDR3 DNA reads TGCAGTGGGAAGAAGGCAGGGATCTATCAGCCCCAGCATTTT. Its translation is CSGKKAGIYQPQHF.

The V gene is TRBV7-7, the J gene TRBJ2-1; TRBD1 matches at 10 bases. Germline assignment: CDR1 SSHAT and CDR2 FNYEAQ (reference sequence). CDR3 length: 16 amino acids. Trimming took 5 bases from V and 6 from J; bases not matched to a gene: 10. CDR3 DNA sequence: TGTGCCAGCAGCGATTCCGGGACAGGGGTTACCAATGAGCAGTTCTTC. It yields the protein CASSDSGTGVTNEQFF. The whole variable domain, filled in from reference TRBV7-7 and TRBJ2-1, reads GAGVSQSPRYKVTKRGQDVTLRCDPISSHATLYWYQQALGQGPEFLTYFNYEAQPDKSGLPSDRFSAERPEGSISTLTIQRTEQRDSAMYRCASSDSGTGVTNEQFFGPGTRLTVL.

The chain couples TRBV7-2 to TRBJ2-7; no firm D call. V gave up 5 bases and J gave up 3 bases, with 11 bases separating them. Germline V CDR1 and CDR2: SGHTA, FQGNSA. The CDR3 has 13 amino acids. CDR3 sequence reads: CASSLGNLYEQYF. The CDR3, as DNA: TGTGCCAGCAGCCTAGGGAATCTCTACGAGCAGTACTTC.

V is TRBV4-2 and J is TRBJ2-7; TRBD2 is a possible D gene (5 bases). The tail of the sequence fits TRBJ2-5 better, so the J call may be wrong. The germline gives CDR1 LGHNA, CDR2 YNFKEQ. CDR3 length equals 15 residues. The CDR3 here is CASSQPGSQRETQYF. The CDR3 DNA reads TGTGCCAGCAGTCAGCCGGGGAGTCAAAGGGAGACCCAGTACTTC.

The genes are TRBV14 and TRBJ2-5; D is unclear. From germline, CDR1 is SGHDN and CDR2 FVKESK. The CDR3 loop spans 12 amino acids. Trimming removed 0 bases at V and 5 bases at J, with 4 bases between. Here the CDR3 DNA reads TGTGCCAGCAGCCAAGAGGATGAGACCCAGTACTTC. Its translation is CASSQEDETQYF.

J is TRBJ1-2 and V is TRBV10-3, with 10 nucleotides matching TRBD1. V shed 5 bases, J shed 8 bases, and the junction held 2 bases outside the gene matches. CDR1 ENHRY and CDR2 SYGVKD come from the germline V gene. This CDR3 is 12 amino acids long. In nucleotides, the CDR3 is TGTGCCATCAGTCGACAGGGGGCGGGCTACACCTTC. Translating it yields CAISRQGAGYTF.

This clonotype was observed a handful of times. The V and J genes are TRBV12-3 or TRBV12-4 and TRBJ2-5; maybe TRBD2 (7 bases). Trimming took 5 bases from V and 2 from J, leaving 15 bases between them. CDR3 length equals 15 residues. CDR3 protein: CASSRQGRDQETQYF. For the CDR3, the DNA is TGTGCCAGCAGTCGGCAGGGGAGGGATCAAGAGACCCAGTACTTC.